These 5 T cell receptor beta chains originate from one sample sequenced in a study of blood T cell repertoires in COVID-19. TCRdb's table, derived via immunoSEQ multiplex PCR, lists solely in-frame clones and lacks some. This sample has almost 90,000 clones, with over 75% found just once. The specimen sequenced was peripheral blood. Receptors originate from a man at least 80 years old with acute or convalescent COVID-19.

As concerns this clone: The identical CDR3 is also encoded by other nucleotide sequences in the sample. This chain connects TRBV28 to TRBJ1-5, with D unclear. This CDR3 has 13 residues. Germline lookup yields CDR1 MDHEN and CDR2 SYDVKM. V was clipped by 3 bases and J by 4 bases, with 7 bases between them. As DNA, the CDR3 is TGTGCCAGCAGTTTGGTGGAGAATCAGCCCCAGCATTTT. It encodes CASSLVENQPQHF. The variable domain in full, completed from reference TRBV28 and TRBJ1-5, reads DVKVTQSSRYLVKRTGEKVFLECVQDMDHENMFWYRQDPGLGLRLIYFSYDVKMKEKGDIPEGYSVSREKKERFSLILESASTNQTSMYLCASSLVENQPQHFGDGTRLSIL.

Only a few counts were recorded for this clone. The chain has TRBV3-1 (or the pseudogene TRBV3-2) and TRBJ2-1; possible D gene TRBD2, 5 bases. The CDR3 sequence is 15 residues long. Germline V lookup: CDR1 LGHDT, CDR2 YNNKEL (reference sequence). V was trimmed by 0 bases and J by 0 bases, leaving 6 bases between them. For the CDR3, the DNA is TGTGCCAGCAGCCAAGACGGAGGCTCCTACAATGAGCAGTTCTTC. This sequence encodes CASSQDGGSYNEQFF.

The chain joins TRBV7-6 to TRBJ1-1; D is unclear. This CDR3 region has 15 residues. Germline loops: CDR1 SGHVS, CDR2 FNYEAQ. V gave up 1 base and J gave up 2 bases, with 11 bases separating them. CDR3: CASSLGQYSNTEAFF. The CDR3 DNA sequence: TGTGCCAGCAGCTTAGGACAATACTCAAACACTGAAGCTTTCTTT.

The chain is built from TRBV7-2 and TRBJ1-2; TRBD1 agrees at 8 bases. The CDR3 consists of 13 residues. Germline CDR1 SGHTA, CDR2 FQGNSA. With 5 bases clipped from V and 2 bases from J, the junction kept 1 base outside the gene matches. The CDR3 sequence is CASSRDRNYGYTF. The CDR3 DNA sequence: TGTGCCAGCAGCCGGGACAGGAACTATGGCTACACCTTC.

The sample holds a few counts of this clone. V and J are TRBV6-1 and TRBJ2-7, with a possible D match to TRBD2 (6 bases). The CDR3 contains 16 residues. V was pared by 3 bases and J by 5 bases, with 20 bases between. The germline gives CDR1 MNHNS, CDR2 SASEGT. The CDR3 loop is CASSDPRRGGKNEQYF. The CDR3 coding sequence is TGTGCCAGCAGTGATCCGCGGAGGGGCGGTAAGAACGAGCAGTACTTC.